This T cell receptor beta chain appears in the sequencing data of a study of identical twins. V lost 5 bases, J lost 3 bases, and 17 bases lay in between. The CDR3 runs to 14 residues. The germline gives CDR1 SQVTM, CDR2 ANQGSEA. Regarding the study as a whole: Analyses of zero insertions could be partly confounded by invariant MAIT and iNKT cells.

Template switching, a step in the protocol, added a universal primer site, and cDNA carried unique molecular identifiers. TCRdb used MiXCR to reprocess the 5' RACE reads, holding one entry per CDR3 protein. The sample gives some 500,000 distinct CDR3 sequences, over 8.5% of which show up once; under 3.5% is in the top ten. All of the donors were Caucasians in good health. This clonotype was found a few times. Its antigen remains unidentified. The same sample was also used in a study of yellow fever vaccine responses in identical twins.

This TCR was sampled from a woman between 18 and 29 years old in good health. This sequence joins TRBV29-1 and TRBJ2-7; D remains unclear. The sequenced sample consisted of PBMCs. CDR3 DNA: TGCAGCGTTACAAACCGGGCCTCAGACTACGAGCAGTACTTC. This codes for CSVTNRASDYEQYF.